This T cell receptor (beta chain) appears in the sequencing data of a study of blood T cell repertoires in COVID-19. During active infection, Seattle patients enrolled and were then monitored through disease. Assay: immunoSEQ multiplex PCR; the TCRdb copy retains only in-frame clones and omits some. The table has 300,000 to 400,000 clones, under 90% seen once. This receptor was taken from a woman aged 30 to 39 with COVID-19, enrolled during active disease. Sequencing was done on a sample of peripheral blood.

As DNA, the CDR3 is TGTGCCACCAGCAGAGACAAGACAGGAGTAACAGATACGCAGTATTTT. It specifies CATSRDKTGVTDTQYF. The rearrangement uses TRBV15 and TRBJ2-3, with D possibly TRBD1 on 6 matching bases. Between the trimmed V and J ends, which lost 0 bases and 3 bases, there was a span of 13 bases. CDR1 is LNHNV, CDR2 YYDKDF, per germline (reference sequence). CDR3 size: 16 residues.